The text below deals with one T cell receptor beta chain. Germline V lookup: CDR1 SQVTM, CDR2 ANQGSEA. V shed 4 bases and J 0 bases; nucleotides not matched to a gene: 22. The CDR3 covers 21 residues. This record comes from a study of blood T cell repertoires in COVID-19. Study background: The United States, Italy and Spain were the sources of the acute and convalescent COVID-19 samples. In each case, the material was cDNA or gDNA derived from T cells, B-cell-depleted T cells, or PBMCs.

Source study methods: For nucleated cells, counts were estimated from reference gene primer amplification. Clones were sequenced by immunoSEQ multiplex PCR, and TCRdb holds only the in-frame ones, with some missing. From that table come the V and J calls and clone size; the DNA was used to work out D and trimming. The table has 250,000 to 300,000 clones, approximately 90% seen once; the top ten hold around 0.99%. The receptor comes from a woman aged 40 to 55 who had recovered from COVID-19. The chain links TRBV29-1 to TRBJ1-3, with TRBD1 matching over 9 bases. Specimen: peripheral blood. The CDR3 reads CSVVLVRTGVSSRNSGNTIYF. CDR3 bases: TGCAGCGTTGTTCTAGTAAGGACAGGGGTTTCCTCCCGAAACTCTGGAAACACCATATATTTT.